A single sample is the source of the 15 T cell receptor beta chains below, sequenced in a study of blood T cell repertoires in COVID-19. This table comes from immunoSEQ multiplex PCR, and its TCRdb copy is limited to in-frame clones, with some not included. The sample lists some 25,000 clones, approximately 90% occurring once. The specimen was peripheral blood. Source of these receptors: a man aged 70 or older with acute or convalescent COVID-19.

CDR3: CASSLRSSVEQYF. The DNA of the CDR3 is TGTGCCAGCAGCCTCCGATCTAGCGTCGAGCAGTACTTC. The genes are TRBV3-1 (or the pseudogene TRBV3-2) and TRBJ2-7; maybe TRBD2 (6 bases). V shed 4 bases and J shed 6 bases, with 13 bases lying between them. The CDR3 is 13 residues long. Germline loops: CDR1 LGHDT, CDR2 YNNKEL (reference sequence).

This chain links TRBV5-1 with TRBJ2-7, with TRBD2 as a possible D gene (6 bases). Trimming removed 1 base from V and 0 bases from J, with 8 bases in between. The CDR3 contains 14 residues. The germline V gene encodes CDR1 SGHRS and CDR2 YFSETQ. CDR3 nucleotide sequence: TGCGCCAGCAGCTTGTCTAGCGACTCCTACGAGCAGTACTTC. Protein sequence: CASSLSSDSYEQYF.

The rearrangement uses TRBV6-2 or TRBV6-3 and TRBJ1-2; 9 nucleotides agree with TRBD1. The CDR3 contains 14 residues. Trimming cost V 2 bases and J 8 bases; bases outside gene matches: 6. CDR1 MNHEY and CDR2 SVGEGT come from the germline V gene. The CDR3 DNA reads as TGTGCCAGCAGTTACCCGATGACAGGGGGAGGCTACACCTTC. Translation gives CASSYPMTGGGYTF.

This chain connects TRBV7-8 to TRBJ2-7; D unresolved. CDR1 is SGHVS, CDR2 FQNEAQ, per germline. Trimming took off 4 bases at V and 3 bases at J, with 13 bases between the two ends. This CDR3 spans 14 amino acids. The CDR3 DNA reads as TGTGCCAGCAGCTCGGGTATGGTCAACTACGAGCAGTACTTC. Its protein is CASSSGMVNYEQYF.

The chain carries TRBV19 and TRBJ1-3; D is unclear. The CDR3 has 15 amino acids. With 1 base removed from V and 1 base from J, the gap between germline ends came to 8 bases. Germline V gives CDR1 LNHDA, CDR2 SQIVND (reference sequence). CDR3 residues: CASSIADSSGNTIYF. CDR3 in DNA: TGTGCCAGTAGTATAGCTGACTCGTCTGGAAACACCATATATTTT. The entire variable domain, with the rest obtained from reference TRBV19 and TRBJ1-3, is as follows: DGGITQSPKYLFRKEGQNVTLSCEQNLNHDAMYWYRQDPGQGLRLIYYSQIVNDFQKGDIAEGYSVSREKKESFPLTVTSAQKNPTAFYLCASSIADSSGNTIYFGEGSWLTVV.

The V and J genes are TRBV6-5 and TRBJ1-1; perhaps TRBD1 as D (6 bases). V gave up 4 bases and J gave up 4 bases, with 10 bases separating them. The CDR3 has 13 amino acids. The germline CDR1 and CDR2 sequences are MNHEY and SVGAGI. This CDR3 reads CASSSIGGTEAFF. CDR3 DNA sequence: TGTGCCAGCAGTTCCATAGGGGGCACTGAAGCTTTCTTT.

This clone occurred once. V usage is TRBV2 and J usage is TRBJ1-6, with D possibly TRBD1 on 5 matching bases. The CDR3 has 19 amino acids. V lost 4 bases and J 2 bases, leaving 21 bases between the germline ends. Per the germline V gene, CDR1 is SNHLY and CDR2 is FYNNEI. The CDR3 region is CASSGNPGGSLPYNSPLHF. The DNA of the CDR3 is TGTGCCAGCAGTGGAAACCCCGGGGGTAGTCTTCCCTATAATTCACCCCTCCACTTT.

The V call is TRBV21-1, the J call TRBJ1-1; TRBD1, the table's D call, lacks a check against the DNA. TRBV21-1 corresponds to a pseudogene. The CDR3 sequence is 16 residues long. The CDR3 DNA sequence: TGTGCCAGCAGCAAAGGGGGCTTGGGAAAGGCCACTGAAGCTTTCTTT. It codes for CASSKGGLGKATEAFF.

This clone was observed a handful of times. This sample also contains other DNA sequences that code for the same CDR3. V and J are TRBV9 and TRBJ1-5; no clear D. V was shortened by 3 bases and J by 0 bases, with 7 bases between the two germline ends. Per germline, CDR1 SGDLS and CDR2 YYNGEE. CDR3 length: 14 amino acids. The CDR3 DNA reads TGTGCCAGCAGCGCCACAGATAGCAATCAGCCCCAGCATTTT. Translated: CASSATDSNQPQHF.

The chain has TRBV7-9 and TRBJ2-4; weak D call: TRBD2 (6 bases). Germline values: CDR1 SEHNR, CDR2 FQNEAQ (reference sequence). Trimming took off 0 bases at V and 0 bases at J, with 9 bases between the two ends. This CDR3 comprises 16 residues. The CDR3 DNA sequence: TGTGCCAGCAGCTTAGCGTCGGGGGAAGCCAAAAACATTCAGTACTTC. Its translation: CASSLASGEAKNIQYF.

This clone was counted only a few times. CDR3 in amino acids: CASSYHRGSLRPPNTGELFF. CDR3 coding DNA: TGTGCCAGCAGCTACCACAGGGGGTCCCTAAGGCCCCCGAACACCGGGGAGCTGTTTTTT. The chain has TRBV5-4 and TRBJ2-2, with TRBD1 matching 8 bases. The germline gives CDR1 SGHNT, CDR2 YYREEE (reference sequence). Losses at the gene ends were 3 bases for V and 0 bases for J; bases not matched to a gene: 16. The CDR3 covers 20 residues.

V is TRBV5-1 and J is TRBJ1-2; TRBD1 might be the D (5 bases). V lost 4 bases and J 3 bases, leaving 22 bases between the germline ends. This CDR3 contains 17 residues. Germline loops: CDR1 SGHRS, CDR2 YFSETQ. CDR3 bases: TGCGCCAGCAGCCAAACCACAGGAGGGGAGACTTACTATGGCTACACCTTC. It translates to CASSQTTGGETYYGYTF.

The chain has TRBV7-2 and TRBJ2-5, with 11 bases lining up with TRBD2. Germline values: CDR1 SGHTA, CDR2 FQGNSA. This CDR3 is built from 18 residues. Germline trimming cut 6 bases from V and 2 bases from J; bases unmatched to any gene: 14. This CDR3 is CASSPTTGLAGGQETQYF. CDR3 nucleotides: TGTGCCAGCAGTCCAACTACTGGGCTAGCGGGGGGTCAAGAGACCCAGTACTTC.

The DNA for the CDR3 is TGCGCCAGCAGCCAAGGGGCCATAAGCACAGATACGCAGTATTTT. It yields the protein CASSQGAISTDTQYF. The V call is TRBV4-1, the J call TRBJ2-3; D is uncertain. Germline CDR1 reads MGHRA; CDR2 reads YSYEKL. The CDR3 loop spans 15 amino acids. V shed 1 base and J shed 0 bases, with 8 bases lying between them.

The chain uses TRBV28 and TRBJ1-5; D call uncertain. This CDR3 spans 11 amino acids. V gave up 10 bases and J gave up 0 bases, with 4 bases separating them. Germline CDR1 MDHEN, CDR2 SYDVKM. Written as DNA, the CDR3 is TGTGCCACGGGTAGCAATCAGCCCCAGCATTTT. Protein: CATGSNQPQHF.